This T cell receptor (beta chain) was profiled in a study of response to subunit inactivated influenza vaccine. With regard to this clonotype: The target antigen is unknown.

General study points: The authors put forward the suggestion that each seasonal influenza vaccination may bring in only a limited number of new T cells.

TCRdb analysed the RT-PCR reads with MiXCR anew, one entry per CDR3 protein. The sample lists about 780,000 distinct CDR3 sequences, less than 20% occurring once. The clonotype was recovered from a man aged 50 to 59 who received an inactivated influenza vaccine. The sequencing used PBMCs from blood, collected more than 4 days after vaccination.

The CDR3 is CASSQGQGVRETQYF. As DNA, the CDR3 is TGCGCCAGCAGCCAGGGACAGGGGGTCCGGGAGACCCAGTACTTC. The rearrangement uses TRBV5-1 and TRBJ2-5, with 11 bases fitting TRBD1. With V trimmed by 4 bases and J by 5 bases, 7 bases remained unmatched. Germline CDR1 is SGHRS and CDR2 is YFSETQ. This CDR3 is built from 15 residues.